The rows below give T cell receptor beta chains drawn from one sample of a study of blood T cells in healthy people across ages. A single record per CDR3 protein comes from TCRdb applying MiXCR to the 5' RACE reads. Here the sample spans 600,000 to 900,000 distinct CDR3 sequences, roughly 25% being singletons. Another study also made use of these data, one on T cells of mothers and their children.

The sample consisted of blood. All receptors come from a boy aged 5-17 years in good health. Both conserved end residues are part of each CDR3. D genes are given only for firm matches. A row's size may be missing; if present it is once, few, many or a size class.

v_call,d_call,j_call,clone_size,cdr3_aa,cdr3_nt
TRBV27,.,TRBJ2-2,few,CASWKRGAGELFF,TGTGCCAGCTGGAAAAGGGGAGCCGGGGAGCTGTTTTTT
TRBV9,TRBD1,TRBJ1-4,.,CASSVEGGAKNEKLFF,TGTGCCAGCAGCGTAGAAGGGGGCGCAAAAAATGAAAAACTGTTTTTT
TRBV3-1,.,TRBJ2-5,few,CASSQPGFWGPYQETQYF,TGTGCCAGCAGCCAACCCGGATTTTGGGGGCCGTACCAAGAGACCCAGTACTTC
TRBV12-3/TRBV12-4,.,TRBJ2-5,few,CASSPTTRGETQYF,TGTGCCAGCAGTCCAACGACTAGAGGGGAGACCCAGTACTTC
TRBV10-2,.,TRBJ2-5,few,CASRDTQGTQRGETQYF,TGCGCCAGCAGGGACACACAGGGGACTCAAAGGGGAGAGACCCAGTACTTC
TRBV20-1,TRBD1,TRBJ1-1,.,CSARRDSNTEASF,TGCAGTGCTAGGCGGGACAGTAACACTGAAGCTTCCTTT
TRBV2,.,TRBJ1-1,.,CASTRVQNTEAFF,TGTGCCAGCACCCGAGTACAGAACACTGAAGCTTTCTTT
TRBV3-1,TRBD1,TRBJ1-2,.,CASSQGTGTARYTF,TGTGCCAGCAGCCAAGGGACAGGGACTGCGCGCTACACCTTC
TRBV12-3/TRBV12-4,TRBD2,TRBJ2-5,.,CASSPGGSAGEQYF,TGTGCCAGCAGTCCCGGCGGGTCTGCGGGGGAGCAGTACTTC
TRBV27,.,TRBJ2-2,.,CASRITGFRSGELFF,TGTGCCAGCAGGATAACAGGGTTTAGGTCCGGGGAGCTGTTTTTT
TRBV7-7,.,TRBJ2-1,.,CASSLGQAMKQFF,TGTGCTAGCAGCTTAGGTCAGGCAATGAAGCAGTTCTTC
TRBV30,TRBD1,TRBJ1-2,once,CAWQTGGSYGYTF,TGTGCCTGGCAGACAGGGGGCAGCTATGGCTACACCTTC
TRBV12-3/TRBV12-4,.,TRBJ1-6,few,CASSPQLGGLDSPLHF,TGTGCCAGCAGTCCCCAACTCGGGGGGCTGGATTCACCCCTCCACTTT
TRBV4-1,.,TRBJ1-1,.,CASSAVLKTEAFF,TGCGCCAGCAGCGCGGTCCTTAAAACTGAAGCTTTCTTT
TRBV24-1,.,TRBJ2-3,few,CATSPGFGDTQYF,TGTGCCACCAGCCCGGGGTTCGGCGATACGCAGTATTTT
TRBV24-1,.,TRBJ2-1,.,CATSESDRYEQFF,TGTGCCACCAGTGAATCAGACAGGTATGAGCAGTTCTTC
TRBV19,.,TRBJ2-7,.,CASSAGLNSYEQYF,TGTGCCAGTAGTGCTGGACTGAACTCCTACGAGCAGTACTTC
TRBV10-3,.,TRBJ1-2,.,CAISEPRLGGGYTF,TGTGCCATCAGTGAGCCGAGACTGGGGGGCGGCTACACCTTC
TRBV5-1,.,TRBJ2-3,.,CASSLWRGFQDTQYF,TGCGCCAGCAGCCTGTGGCGGGGTTTCCAAGATACGCAGTATTTT
TRBV20-1,.,TRBJ2-4,.,CSARGRTKNIQYF,TGCAGTGCTAGAGGGAGGACCAAAAACATTCAGTACTTC
TRBV11-1,.,TRBJ1-2,few,CASSSSLGDGGYTF,TGTGCCAGCAGCTCATCCTTGGGGGATGGTGGCTACACCTTC
TRBV7-9,.,TRBJ1-4,.,CASRDSSSWGEKLFF,TGTGCCAGCCGGGATTCCTCGTCTTGGGGCGAAAAACTGTTTTTT
TRBV5-1,.,TRBJ2-1,.,CASSWRGNEQFF,TGCGCCAGCAGCTGGAGGGGTAATGAGCAGTTCTTC
TRBV28,TRBD1,TRBJ2-7,few,CASSSGTGWYEQYF,TGTGCCAGCAGTTCCGGGACAGGGTGGTACGAGCAGTACTTC
TRBV28,.,TRBJ2-2,.,CASSFFGPEGLFF,TGTGCCAGCAGTTTTTTTGGACCGGAGGGGCTGTTTTTT
TRBV18,.,TRBJ2-1,.,CASSEGGATTGRRWFF,TGTGCCAGCTCGGAGGGGGGGGCCACCACCGGACGTCGTTGGTTCTTC
TRBV28,.,TRBJ1-2,.,CASRLMGPGGPNYTF,TGTGCCAGCAGGTTAATGGGGCCGGGGGGTCCGAACTACACCTTC
TRBV30,.,TRBJ2-3,.,CAWSVGHRDTQYF,TGTGCCTGGAGTGTAGGCCACAGGGATACGCAGTATTTT
TRBV29-1,.,TRBJ2-5,.,CSAWDKEETQYF,TGCAGCGCCTGGGACAAAGAAGAGACCCAGTACTTC
TRBV12-3/TRBV12-4,TRBD1,TRBJ2-7,few,CASSLRDSGSYEQYF,TGTGCCAGCAGTTTAAGGGACAGCGGCTCCTACGAGCAGTACTTC
TRBV20-1,TRBD2,TRBJ2-4,.,CSARPLTSGRAKNIQYF,TGCAGTGCTAGGCCCCTGACTAGCGGGAGGGCCAAAAACATTCAGTACTTC
TRBV4-3,.,TRBJ1-4,few,CASSQGVWGAANEKLFF,TGCGCCAGCAGCCAAGGGGTATGGGGAGCAGCTAATGAAAAACTGTTTTTT
TRBV5-1,.,TRBJ1-5,few,CASSLATTESNQPQHF,TGCGCCAGCAGCTTGGCTACGACAGAGAGCAATCAGCCCCAGCATTTT
TRBV4-1,TRBD1,TRBJ2-4,.,CASSQVGTAKNIQYF,TGCGCCAGCAGCCAAGTAGGGACAGCTAAAAACATTCAGTACTTC
TRBV2,TRBD1,TRBJ2-4,.,CASSVQGGLAKNIQYF,TGTGCCAGCAGTGTACAGGGGGGACTAGCCAAAAACATTCAGTACTTC
TRBV28,.,TRBJ1-3,.,CASSWESSGNTIYF,TGTGCCAGCAGTTGGGAGAGCTCTGGAAACACCATATATTTT
TRBV2,TRBD1,TRBJ2-7,.,CASSEGTGVREQYF,TGTGCCAGCAGTGAAGGGACAGGGGTTCGCGAGCAGTACTTC
TRBV10-3,TRBD1,TRBJ1-2,.,CAAADRDRDGYTF,TGTGCCGCCGCCGACAGGGATCGGGATGGCTACACCTTC
TRBV9,TRBD1,TRBJ2-7,.,CASSVGLDRVEEQYF,TGTGCCAGCAGCGTAGGCCTCGACAGGGTCGAGGAGCAGTACTTC
TRBV25-1,.,TRBJ2-2,.,CASRRVNTGELFF,TGTGCCAGCAGGCGGGTAAACACCGGGGAGCTGTTTTTT
TRBV6-6,TRBD2,TRBJ2-1,.,CARIPGGLQYNEQFF,TGTGCCAGGATCCCGGGGGGGCTCCAATACAATGAGCAGTTCTTC
TRBV3-1,TRBD1,TRBJ1-6,.,CASSPGTGKGSPLHF,TGTGCCAGCAGCCCCGGGACAGGGAAAGGATCACCCCTCCACTTT
TRBV7-6,.,TRBJ2-5,.,CASSSLKTAGRETQYF,TGTGCCAGCAGCTCGCTCAAAACGGCGGGAAGGGAGACCCAGTACTTC
TRBV7-8,.,TRBJ1-4,few,CASSLMGNEKLFF,TGTGCCAGCAGCTTGATGGGTAATGAAAAACTGTTTTTT
TRBV7-3,TRBD2,TRBJ2-1,few,CASSLARGLAGVSSNEQFF,TGTGCCAGCAGCTTAGCCAGGGGACTAGCGGGGGTATCGAGCAATGAGCAGTTCTTC
TRBV29-1,.,TRBJ2-5,.,CSVSGDQETQYF,TGCAGCGTTTCTGGGGACCAAGAGACCCAGTACTTC
TRBV6-4,TRBD2,TRBJ2-3,few,CASSDSGVVAGATGSTDTQYF,TGTGCCAGCAGTGACTCGGGGGTGGTAGCGGGGGCCACCGGTAGTACAGATACGCAGTATTTT
TRBV5-1,TRBD1,TRBJ2-7,.,CASSWTGASYEQYF,TGCGCCAGCAGCTGGACAGGGGCTTCCTACGAGCAGTACTTC
TRBV28,.,TRBJ1-4,few,CASSTLPGLIGEKLFF,TGTGCCAGCAGTACCCTCCCAGGGCTAATTGGCGAAAAACTGTTTTTT
TRBV6-5,.,TRBJ1-2,few,CASSYGGRSYGYTF,TGTGCCAGCAGTTATGGTGGCAGATCATATGGCTACACCTTC
TRBV5-1,.,TRBJ2-1,few,CASQRTVSYNEQFF,TGCGCCAGCCAACGGACGGTCTCCTACAATGAGCAGTTCTTC